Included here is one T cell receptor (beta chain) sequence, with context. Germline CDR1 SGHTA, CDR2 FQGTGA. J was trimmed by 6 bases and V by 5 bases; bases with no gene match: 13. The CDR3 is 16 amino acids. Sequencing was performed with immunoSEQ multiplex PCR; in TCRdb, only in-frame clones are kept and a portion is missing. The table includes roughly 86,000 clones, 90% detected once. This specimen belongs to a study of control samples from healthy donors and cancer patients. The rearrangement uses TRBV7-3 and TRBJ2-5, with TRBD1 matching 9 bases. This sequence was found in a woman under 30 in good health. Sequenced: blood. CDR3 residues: CASSPRDRDEKKTQYF. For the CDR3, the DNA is TGTGCCAGCAGCCCTCGGGACAGGGACGAAAAAAAGACCCAGTACTTC.